These T cell receptor beta chains were read from a single sample in a study of blood T cells in healthy people across ages. MiXCR, run by TCRdb on the 5' RACE reads, gives a single entry per CDR3 protein. This table holds 600,000 to 1,000,000 distinct CDR3 sequences, 58% found once. Input material: blood. These receptors all come from a man aged 25-45 years in good health. The CDR3 runs from the conserved cysteine through the conserved F or W. The D gene is left open where the match is weak. Clone sizes are given selectively: once, few, many, or a class where the clone is expanded.

clone_size,v_call,j_call,d_call,cdr3_nt,cdr3_aa
NA,TRBV19,TRBJ2-1,TRBD2,TGTGCCAGTAGTATTATCACTAGCGGTCCCTACAATGAGCAGTTCTTC,CASSIITSGPYNEQFF
NA,TRBV10-2,TRBJ2-7,NA,TGCGCCAGCAGTCCCACTAGTTTGCACGAGCAGTACTTC,CASSPTSLHEQYF
few,TRBV20-1,TRBJ2-7,TRBD2,TGCAGTGCTAGACTAACGGGACTAGCGCGTTCGAAAAACTACGAGCAGTACTTC,CSARLTGLARSKNYEQYF
NA,TRBV4-2,TRBJ2-1,TRBD2,TGTGCCAGCAGCCAAGTAACTAGCGGTCCCTACAATGAGCAGTTCTTC,CASSQVTSGPYNEQFF
NA,TRBV29-1,TRBJ2-1,TRBD1,TGCAGCGTTCTTGGGACAGACAATGAGCAGTTCTTC,CSVLGTDNEQFF
few,TRBV7-8,TRBJ1-2,NA,TGTGCCAGCAGCTTTGTACAGGGAGACTACTATGGCTACACCTTC,CASSFVQGDYYGYTF
NA,TRBV5-6,TRBJ2-7,NA,TGTGCCAGCAGCACATCCCTGGGACCCTACGCGGACGAGCAGTACTTC,CASSTSLGPYADEQYF
many,TRBV7-9,TRBJ1-1,NA,TGTGCCAGCAGCCGGTTAGGCACTGAAGCTTTCTTT,CASSRLGTEAFF
NA,TRBV18,TRBJ1-2,TRBD1,TGTGCCAGCTCACCATTCCCGGGACAGGGGACGGGCGGCTACACCTTC,CASSPFPGQGTGGYTF
NA,TRBV12-3/TRBV12-4,TRBJ2-2,NA,TGTGCCAGCAGTTTAATGGTTTGGGACAATTTAGCGAACACCGGGGAGCTGTTTTTT,CASSLMVWDNLANTGELFF
NA,TRBV10-2,TRBJ2-3,TRBD2,TGCGCCAGCAGATTTAGCGGGGGGGCGGCAGATACGCAGTATTTT,CASRFSGGAADTQYF
NA,TRBV2,TRBJ2-7,NA,TGTGCCAGCAGCGAGACGGAGGGACAGTCCTACGAGCAGTACTTC,CASSETEGQSYEQYF
NA,TRBV20-1,TRBJ2-7,NA,TGCAGTGCTAGAACAACGGGAATGGGCTACGAGCAGTACTTC,CSARTTGMGYEQYF
few,TRBV7-6,TRBJ2-3,NA,TGTGCCAGCAGCTTCGGGAGCGGTCGCACAGATACGCAGTATTTT,CASSFGSGRTDTQYF
NA,TRBV30,TRBJ2-7,TRBD1,TGTGCCTGTATCGGGACAGGGGGCATTTACGAGCAGTACTTC,CACIGTGGIYEQYF
NA,TRBV7-2,TRBJ2-3,NA,TGTGCCAGCAGCTTAGGGGTGTCAGATACGCAGTATTTT,CASSLGVSDTQYF
few,TRBV29-1,TRBJ2-1,NA,TGCAGCGTTGACAGGGCCAATGAGCAGTTCTTC,CSVDRANEQFF
few,TRBV7-8,TRBJ2-3,NA,TGTGCCAGCAGCCGAGGGCTTAGGGGTAGCACAGATACGCAGTATTTT,CASSRGLRGSTDTQYF
NA,TRBV6-5,TRBJ2-1,TRBD2,TGTGCCAGCAGTTCGGGACTAGGTTACAATGAGCAGTTCTTC,CASSSGLGYNEQFF
few,TRBV7-2,TRBJ2-3,NA,TGTGCCAGCAGCTTAGTTGCGGGGCCCGATACGCAGTATTTT,CASSLVAGPDTQYF
once,TRBV10-3,TRBJ2-6,NA,TGTGCCATCGGGGGTCCCCAAACCAGTGGGGCCAACGTCCCGACTTTC,CAIGGPQTSGANVPTF
few,TRBV29-1,TRBJ2-7,NA,TGCAGCGCCGCCCAAACCCCTTACGAGCAGTACTTC,CSAAQTPYEQYF
NA,TRBV6-5,TRBJ1-1,TRBD1,TGTGCCAGCAGTTGGGACAGGCCTGTCGGGAACACTGAAGCTTTCTTT,CASSWDRPVGNTEAFF
few,TRBV7-2,TRBJ2-5,NA,TGTGCCAGCAGCTGGGCTCGGGGAGTGGGGCAAGAGACCCAGTACTTC,CASSWARGVGQETQYF
few,TRBV29-1,TRBJ1-2,TRBD1,TGCAGCGTTTGGGGACAGGGGGGCTACACCTTC,CSVWGQGGYTF
NA,TRBV20-1,TRBJ2-7,NA,TGCAGTGCTCTTGACAGGGAGGCGCAGTACTTC,CSALDREAQYF
NA,TRBV11-2,TRBJ2-1,TRBD2,TGTGCCAGCAGGGGAGGACTAGCGGGAAACAATGAGCAGTTCTTC,CASRGGLAGNNEQFF